The rows below give T cell receptor beta chains drawn from one sample of a study of PD-1 blockade in classical Hodgkin lymphoma. The data were produced by immunoSEQ multiplex PCR, yet TCRdb's version contains in-frame clones alone and is incomplete. This table holds about 16,000 clones, around 64% found once. Sequenced here: peripheral blood mononuclear cells (PBMCs), sampled at baseline. The receptors were sampled from a human donor with classical Hodgkin lymphoma. The conserved cysteine and the conserved F or W are not part of the CDR3 here. The order of the fields is V gene, J gene, CDR3 protein.

TRBV11-2	TRBJ2-7	ASSGTGYEQY
TRBV9	TRBJ1-4	ASSETGSDEKLF
TRBV6-6	TRBJ1-5	ASSLQQGQPQH
TRBV19	TRBJ2-1	ASSGPRTQPGNEQF
TRBV7-9	TRBJ2-1	ASSLGTGPFEQF
TRBV5-6	TRBJ1-2	ASSSPGASNYGYT
TRBV7-9	TRBJ1-2	ASSLFTGHLMGGYT
TRBV7-9	TRBJ2-3	ASSSPRVPTDTQY
TRBV15	TRBJ2-1	ATSRGLGLVDEQF
TRBV4-2	TRBJ2-3	ASSHTGTFTDTQY
TRBV2	TRBJ1-4	ASYGETGTMGEKLF
TRBV6-6	TRBJ2-2	ASSSTPYKNTGELF
TRBV30	TRBJ1-1	AWSPSRMGEAF
TRBV2	TRBJ2-1	ANLVTSEEHNEQF
TRBV7-3	TRBJ2-1	ASSRGSGEYNEQF
TRBV27	NA	ASRRGDGGAYEQY
TRBV5-1	TRBJ2-2	ASSLGQGVGELF
TRBV27	TRBJ1-1	ASSSQGSTEAF
TRBV18	TRBJ2-1	ASSPTGDEQF
TRBV19	TRBJ2-1	ASASRAGNEQF
TRBV29-1	TRBJ1-4	SVQGGFNEKLF
TRBV6-1	TRBJ2-1	ASTGAGRYNEQF
TRBV9	TRBJ1-5	ASSDTGSNQPQH
TRBV10-3	TRBJ1-1	AIRDRSGTEAF